A single T cell receptor (beta chain) is shown here with its context. This clonotype was seen a handful of times. It lacks a known antigen. Per-base qualities were not stored, and no clone one base away is much larger. The record originates from a study of CD8 T cells in ankylosing spondylitis (TCRdb year 2017). Notes on the research overall: The study profiled T cell receptor beta repertoires in healthy donors and ankylosing spondylitis patients to find disease-linked TCR variants. The full study cohort was made up of 25 to 30 ankylosing spondylitis patients and 108 healthy donors. Peripheral blood was sampled, and synovial fluid was additionally collected from ankylosing spondylitis patients. The paper as a whole reports these results and caveats: Some of the motif variants had been reported before in the synovial fluid and blood of reactive arthritis patients, a finding that suggests common disease-initiation mechanisms. A TCR beta motif of fewer than 10 highly homologous amino acid variants appeared characteristic of blood from ankylosing spondylitis patients. The disease-linked clones had a CD8+ phenotype and were found at relatively low frequencies in peripheral blood. The disease-linked clones were reported as significantly enriched in matched synovial fluid samples from ankylosing spondylitis patients.

The run used an Illumina HiSeq 2500. Quantitative 5'-RACE with molecular barcodes was the method used to prepare the TCR beta libraries. The original pipeline was this. A new computational method, built on a probabilistic model of VDJ rearrangement, was used to identify disease-linked TCR variants. TCRdb reanalyzed the raw reads on its own, using fastp at Q25 for trimming and MiXCR for clone calling, and kept in-frame beta chains. Rows are combined by CDR3 protein, so each entry shows the most common genes and DNA. For this entry, the V and J calls and clone size follow TCRdb and not the study's own pipeline. In this sample the table shows about 440,000 distinct CDR3 sequences, over 15% of which occur a single time. Approximately 0.97% of the sample is in the top ten clones. The clonotype originates from a male donor with ankylosing spondylitis. What was sequenced was blood, either unsorted or a sorted T cell fraction (not recorded which).

The bases are TGTGCCAGCAGCCAATTCCTTGAGGGGAACACTGAAGCTTTCTTT. This encodes CASSQFLEGNTEAFF. The chain uses TRBV3-1 and TRBJ1-1; the D gene is unclear. From its cysteine to its phenylalanine, the CDR3 spans 15 amino acids. CDR3 DNA is the only sequence kept; it has 45 bases, read in frame from the first base. The germline V gene (reference sequence) sets CDR1 to LGHDT and CDR2 to YNNKEL. The V and J ends are trimmed by 2 bases and 1 base, leaving 11 bases between them. The CDR3, completed at both ends by the reference TRBV3-1 and TRBJ1-1 genes, gives the full variable domain DTAVSQTPKYLVTQMGNDKSIKCEQNLGHDTMYWYKQDSKKFLKIMFSYNNKELIINETVPNRFSPKSPDKAHLNLHINSLELGDSAVYFCASSQFLEGNTEAFFGQGTRLTVV.